Listed below are T cell receptor beta chains from one sample, sequenced in a study of blood T cells in healthy people across ages. TCRdb reprocessed the 5' RACE reads via MiXCR and lists one record per CDR3 protein. The data show 650,000 to 800,000 distinct CDR3 sequences, with under 55% seen just once and nearly 20% held by the top ten. The sample consisted of blood. These receptors were collected from a man between 60 and 70 years old in good health. The CDR3 runs from the conserved cysteine through the conserved F or W. A D gene is named only where the DNA matches it firmly. Not every row has a clone size; where given, it reads once, few, many or a size class.

>TRBJ1-2|NA|TRBV15|NA
CATSHSGEGVYGYTF
TGTGCCACCAGCCATTCCGGGGAGGGGGTCTATGGCTACACCTTC
>TRBJ1-1|NA|TRBV20-1|NA
CSARLGRAFF
TGCAGTGCTAGGCTGGGTCGCGCTTTCTTT
>TRBJ2-1|NA|TRBV18|NA
CASSPYLADEQFF
TGTGCCAGCTCACCATATCTAGCCGATGAGCAGTTCTTC
>TRBJ2-7|TRBD1|TRBV10-3|few
CAISRDRDYEQYF
TGTGCCATCAGCCGGGACAGGGACTACGAGCAGTACTTC
>TRBJ2-1|NA|TRBV15|NA
CATSRGRLGGQEQFF
TGTGCCACCAGCAGAGGACGATTAGGGGGTCAAGAGCAGTTCTTC
>TRBJ2-7|TRBD2|TRBV20-1|few
CSARDRSGGRTYEQYF
TGCAGTGCTAGAGATCGTAGCGGGGGAAGGACCTACGAGCAGTACTTC
>TRBJ2-3|TRBD2|TRBV4-1|NA
CASSIRLARITDTQYF
TGCGCCAGCAGCATAAGACTAGCGAGGATCACAGATACGCAGTATTTT
>TRBJ1-6|NA|TRBV20-1|NA
CSARVGQVNSPLHF
TGCAGTGCTAGAGTTGGACAAGTAAATTCACCCCTCCACTTT
>TRBJ2-7|NA|TRBV6-5|NA
CASSYSDLGSYEQYF
TGTGCCAGCAGTTACAGTGACCTAGGGTCCTACGAGCAGTACTTC
>TRBJ2-7|NA|TRBV20-1|NA
CSARAGTGNYEQYF
TGCAGTGCTAGGGCCGGTACAGGGAACTACGAGCAGTACTTC
>TRBJ1-2|NA|TRBV25-1|NA
CASSGAGLAFSYGHTF
TGTGCCAGCAGTGGGGCCGGGCTTGCCTTTTCCTATGGCCACACCTTC
>TRBJ1-5|NA|TRBV9|NA
CASKVCVFSNQPQHF
TGTGCCAGCAAAGTGTGTGTGTTTAGCAATCAGCCCCAGCATTTT
>TRBJ1-4|NA|TRBV2|few
CASSEGVQKLFF
TGTGCCAGCAGTGAGGGGGTGCAAAAACTGTTTTTT
>TRBJ2-7|TRBD2|TRBV7-2|few
CASALFSRGAYEQYF
TGTGCCAGCGCCTTATTTTCGCGGGGGGCCTACGAGCAGTACTTC
>TRBJ2-1|NA|TRBV6-6|few
CASSMRSLSSYNEQFF
TGTGCCAGCAGTATGCGATCCCTGAGCTCCTACAATGAGCAGTTCTTC
>TRBJ2-7|NA|TRBV20-1|NA
CSARDRGREWYEQYF
TGCAGTGCTAGAGATCGGGGCAGGGAGTGGTACGAGCAGTACTTC
>TRBJ2-7|NA|TRBV11-2|once
CASSLGFRTESYEQYF
TGTGCCAGCAGCTTAGGATTTCGGACAGAGTCCTACGAGCAGTACTTC
>TRBJ2-5|TRBD1|TRBV7-9|NA
CASKGSTGLWETQYF
TGTGCCAGCAAAGGGTCGACAGGGCTTTGGGAGACCCAGTACTTC
>TRBJ2-2|NA|TRBV7-2|once
CASGGSGTGELFF
TGTGCCAGCGGAGGCTCGGGAACCGGGGAGCTGTTTTTT
>TRBJ2-7|NA|TRBV6-2/TRBV6-3|NA
CASSSLGVHEQYF
TGTGCCAGCAGTTCCCTTGGGGTCCACGAGCAGTACTTC
>TRBJ2-2|NA|TRBV5-1|few
CASSLLGETGELFF
TGCGCCAGCAGCTTACTAGGGGAGACCGGGGAGCTGTTTTTT
>TRBJ2-6|NA|TRBV9|NA
CASSPPGTSISGANVLTF
TGTGCCAGCAGCCCACCCGGGACATCCATCTCTGGGGCCAACGTCCTGACTTTC
>TRBJ2-7|NA|TRBV6-2/TRBV6-3|many
CASRDTPYEQYF
TGTGCCAGCAGAGACACCCCCTACGAGCAGTACTTC
>TRBJ2-7|NA|TRBV4-3|NA
CASSPRMSSSSYEQYF
TGCGCCAGCAGCCCCCGGATGTCGAGCAGCTCTTACGAGCAGTACTTC
>TRBJ2-1|NA|TRBV29-1|few
CSVPVGSSYNEQFF
TGCAGCGTACCAGTTGGGAGCTCCTACAATGAGCAGTTCTTC
>TRBJ2-4|NA|TRBV21-1|NA
CAKSTGSSYGQYF
TGTGCCAAATCTACAGGGAGCTCCTACGGGCAGTACTTC
>TRBJ2-1|NA|TRBV3-1|NA
CASSQVNGGEQFF
TGTGCCAGCAGCCAAGTGAATGGCGGCGAGCAGTTCTTC
>TRBJ1-1|TRBD1|TRBV6-2/TRBV6-3|NA
CASSYPTGGLMNTEAFF
TGTGCCAGCAGTTATCCCACAGGGGGCCTCATGAACACTGAAGCTTTCTTT
>TRBJ2-3|NA|TRBV20-1|few
CSARSRDTDTQYF
TGCAGTGCTAGATCGCGGGACACAGATACGCAGTATTTT